This T cell receptor (beta chain) is from a study of blood T cell repertoires in COVID-19. Study as a whole: Acute and convalescent COVID-19 specimens originated in the United States, Italy and Spain. PBMCs, B-cell-depleted T cells, or T cells provided the cDNA or gDNA that made up the material.

Original data processing: Reference gene primer amplification yielded estimated nucleated cell counts. The protocol was immunoSEQ multiplex PCR, while the TCRdb copy is restricted to in-frame clones and leaves out a portion. V, J and clone size derive from that table, while D and trimming were established from the DNA sequence. Found here are roughly 100,000 clones, around 81% of them singletons; the top ten hold around two fifths. Unmatched junction bases numbered 6, after V lost 4 bases and J lost 1 base. Germline values: CDR1 KGHSH, CDR2 LQKENI. CDR3 length equals 15 residues. Sequenced: peripheral blood. This sequence was found in a man at least 80 years old with acute or convalescent COVID-19. This rearrangement joins TRBV18 to TRBJ2-5; 7 positions agree with TRBD2. The CDR3 DNA is TGTGCCAGCTCACTTTCGGGAGGCCTCCAAGAGACCCAGTACTTC. Its translation is CASSLSGGLQETQYF.